This TCR beta chain was identified during a study of OX40 agonist ivuxolimab in advanced cancers. Study overall: The patients' treatment was ivuxolimab, an agonistic anti-OX40 (CD134) antibody. Each dose-escalation patient presented with hepatocellular carcinoma, melanoma, renal cell or head and neck cancer. Therapy given before enrollment (anti-PD-1, anti-PD-L1 or anti-CTLA-4) was allowed, and 40% had some. At roughly 83% male, the cohort had a mean age of roughly 60 years, ranging from about 23 to 79.

The protocol was immunoSEQ multiplex PCR, while the TCRdb copy is restricted to in-frame clones and leaves out a portion. The sample has around 100,000 clones, 91% seen once. V dropped 5 bases and J dropped 0; count of bases not matched to a gene: 6. The CDR3 extends over 17 amino acids. Germline V gives CDR1 MNHEY, CDR2 SMNVEV (reference sequence). V and J are TRBV27 and TRBJ2-3, with 12 bases lining up with TRBD2. The specimen comprised CD4+ or CD8+ T cells sorted from blood, sampled in a trial of the OX40 agonist ivuxolimab. The sequence was collected from an adult with an advanced solid tumor such as melanoma, head and neck, liver or kidney cancer. This chain's CDR3 is CASSLRGLAGSTDTQYF. The CDR3 DNA follows: TGTGCCAGCAGTCTCCGGGGACTAGCGGGTAGCACAGATACGCAGTATTTT.